The clone carrying this TCR beta chain was detected only a few times. Its target is not known. The data belong to a study of T-cell reconstitution after alpha-beta-depleted transplantation in children. Study-wide results and limits: A year had passed since transplant, and T-cell counts and diversity by then came mostly from newly produced T cells. Some patients' high day-60 TCRbeta diversity was attributed to recipient cells surviving conditioning.

The CDR3 is 17 residues long. The ends lost 0 bases at V and 1 base at J; junction bases unmatched: 6. Germline V gives CDR1 SGHVS, CDR2 FQNEAQ. Library preparation (for TCRbeta) was performed with unique molecular identifiers. TCRdb re-analysed the PCR reads in MiXCR, keeping a single row per CDR3 protein. The data contain hundreds of thousands of distinct CDR3 sequences, about 15% of them seen just once; the ten biggest clones take up 40% to 50%. The starting material was PBMCs, mostly from graft donor cells, obtained 360 days after TCRalphabeta/CD19-depleted stem cell transplant. The V and J genes are TRBV7-8 and TRBJ1-1, with 9 nucleotides matching TRBD1. The clonotype originates from a male patient aged 2 to 9 who had a stem cell transplant for acute lymphoblastic leukemia, so the T cells may come from the graft donor. The CDR3 reads CASSLARDRERNTEAFF. In DNA, the CDR3 is TGTGCCAGCAGCTTAGCCCGGGACAGGGAGAGGAACACTGAAGCTTTCTTT.